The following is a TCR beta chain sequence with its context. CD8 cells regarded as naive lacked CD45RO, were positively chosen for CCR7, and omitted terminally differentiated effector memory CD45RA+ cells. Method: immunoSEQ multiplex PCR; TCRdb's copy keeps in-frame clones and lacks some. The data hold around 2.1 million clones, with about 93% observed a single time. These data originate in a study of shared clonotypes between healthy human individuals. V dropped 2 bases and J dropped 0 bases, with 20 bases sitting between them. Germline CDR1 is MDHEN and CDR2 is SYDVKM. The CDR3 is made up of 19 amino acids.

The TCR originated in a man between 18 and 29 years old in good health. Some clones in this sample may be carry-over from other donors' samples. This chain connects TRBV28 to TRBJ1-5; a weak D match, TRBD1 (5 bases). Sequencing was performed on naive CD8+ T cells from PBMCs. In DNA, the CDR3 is TGTGCCAGCAGTTTAGGTACAGGAATTGCCCATTATAGCAATCAGCCCCAGCATTTT. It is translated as CASSLGTGIAHYSNQPQHF.